The 29 T cell receptor beta chains below come from one sample, sequenced in a study of blood T cell repertoires in COVID-19. The method was immunoSEQ multiplex PCR; TCRdb's version includes in-frame clones alone and lacks a portion of them. The sample holds around 160,000 clones, 75% to 90% seen once. Sequencing was done on a sample of peripheral blood. All receptors come from a human donor in a cohort sampled during active COVID-19.

The rearrangement uses TRBV7-2 and TRBJ2-7, with TRBD2 matching 15 bases. The CDR3 totals 17 residues. The V gene's germline CDR1 is SGHTA and CDR2 FQGNSA. V was pared by 0 bases and J by 3 bases, with 3 bases of the junction left unmatched. DNA for the CDR3: TGTGCCAGCAGCTTAGCGCGGACTAGCGGGAGGGTCTACGAGCAGTACTTC. Protein: CASSLARTSGRVYEQYF.

The rearrangement links TRBV5-6 to TRBJ1-3, with 7 bases lining up with TRBD1. The CDR3 covers 15 residues. V shed 2 bases, J shed 3 bases, and the junction held 5 bases outside the gene matches. Germline V CDR1 and CDR2: SGHDT, YYEEEE. CDR3: CASSLGDRDGNTIYF. CDR3 nucleotide sequence: TGTGCCAGCAGCTTAGGGGACAGAGATGGAAACACCATATATTTT.

The V call is TRBV5-4, the J call TRBJ1-1; no firm D call. This CDR3 is 14 amino acids long. CDR1 SGHNT and CDR2 YYREEE come from the germline V gene (reference sequence). Trimming shortened V by 2 bases and J by 1 base, and 9 bases separated the two germline ends. CDR3 amino acids: CASSFGEPNTEAFF. The CDR3 bases are TGTGCCAGCAGCTTCGGGGAACCGAACACTGAAGCTTTCTTT.

J is TRBJ2-2 and V is TRBV19, with 9 bases aligning to TRBD1. There are 13 residues in the CDR3. Germline CDR1 is LNHDA and CDR2 is SQIVND (reference sequence). V trimming: 10 bases; J trimming: 8 bases; junction bases outside the gene matches: 8. CDR3 sequence (DNA): TGTGCCACCGGACAGGGGCACCAAGGGGAGCTGTTTTTT. Its translation is CATGQGHQGELFF.

This clone occurred a few times. The rearrangement uses TRBV28 and TRBJ1-5; D may be TRBD1 (5 bases). V gave up 1 base and J gave up 2 bases, with 12 bases separating them. The CDR3 loop spans 16 amino acids. Germline assignment: CDR1 MDHEN and CDR2 SYDVKM. The CDR3 loop reads CASSLFLRGGNQPQHF. The CDR3 DNA is TGTGCCAGCAGTTTATTTCTCCGGGGGGGCAATCAGCCCCAGCATTTT.

This clone was recorded once. The chain carries TRBV6-5 and TRBJ1-1; 7 bases map to TRBD1. The CDR3 spans 15 residues. CDR1 is MNHEY, CDR2 SVGAGI, per germline. Unmatched junction bases numbered 10, after V lost 7 bases and J lost 2 bases. In DNA form, the CDR3 reads TGTGCCAGCACCCTAAAGTCAGGGGGAAACACTGAAGCTTTCTTT. Amino acid sequence: CASTLKSGGNTEAFF.

The chain has TRBV9 and TRBJ2-3, with 11 bases lining up with TRBD1. Germline values: CDR1 SGDLS, CDR2 YYNGEE. J gave up 6 bases and V 6 bases, and 6 bases lay outside the gene matches. This CDR3 is built from 14 residues. CDR3 DNA sequence: TGTGCCAGCAAAGGACAGGGGGCTTCGGATACGCAGTATTTT. Amino acid sequence: CASKGQGASDTQYF.

V gene TRBV9 combines with J gene TRBJ2-3; 11 bases align to TRBD2. The CDR3 is made up of 15 amino acids. Germline V gene data show CDR1 as SGDLS and CDR2 as YYNGEE. J lost 5 bases, V lost 3 bases, and 5 bases had no gene match. CDR3 sequence reads: CASSETSGGVDTQYF. CDR3 nucleotide sequence: TGTGCCAGCAGCGAAACTAGCGGGGGAGTAGATACGCAGTATTTT.

Only one count was recorded for this clone. The chain couples TRBV18 to TRBJ1-1; tentatively, D is TRBD1 (6 bases). Germline V gives CDR1 KGHSH, CDR2 LQKENI. This CDR3 spans 13 amino acids. The V end was cut by 2 bases, the J end by 7 bases, with 11 bases between. Written as DNA, the CDR3 is TGTGCCAGCTCACCATTGACAGGTGTTGAAGCTTTCTTT. Translated: CASSPLTGVEAFF.

The chain employs TRBV29-1 and TRBJ2-1; 10 nucleotides align to TRBD2. Germline values: CDR1 SQVTM, CDR2 ANQGSEA. Unmatched junction bases numbered 6, after V lost 4 bases and J lost 6 bases. The CDR3 totals 14 residues. The CDR3 region has the DNA TGCAGCGTTGTACAACTAGCGGGACTCAATGAGCAGTTCTTC. It encodes CSVVQLAGLNEQFF.

This chain connects TRBV7-6 to TRBJ2-5, with 8 bases aligning to TRBD2. There are 15 residues in the CDR3. Germline CDR1 reads SGHVS; CDR2 reads FNYEAQ. V lost 5 bases, J lost 1 base, and 6 bases stayed unmatched. The CDR3 DNA reads TGTGCCAGCAGCCTTAGCGGGGCCAGCCAAGAGACCCAGTACTTC. Protein: CASSLSGASQETQYF. Full variable domain (missing parts from reference TRBV7-6 and TRBJ2-5): GAGVSQSPRYKVTKRGQDVALRCDPISGHVSLYWYRQALGQGPEFLTYFNYEAQQDKSGLPNDRFSAERPEGSISTLTIQRTEQRDSAMYRCASSLSGASQETQYFGPGTRLLVL.

V and J are TRBV7-6 and TRBJ2-1; D may be TRBD2 (5 bases). V shed 4 bases and J shed 7 bases, with 17 bases lying between them. In germline, CDR1 is SGHVS, CDR2 FNYEAQ. CDR3 length: 15 residues. CDR3 loop: CASSSLGSRWNEQFF. The CDR3 DNA follows: TGTGCCAGCAGCTCTCTGGGGAGTCGGTGGAATGAGCAGTTCTTC.

Only a few counts were recorded for this clone. The chain carries TRBV7-6 and TRBJ2-1; tentatively, D is TRBD2 (5 bases). This CDR3 spans 14 amino acids. Germline values: CDR1 SGHVS, CDR2 FNYEAQ. V lost 5 bases, J lost 3 bases, and 11 bases lay in between. The DNA of the CDR3 is TGTGCCAGCAGCGTCAGACTAAGCTACAATGAGCAGTTCTTC. This codes for CASSVRLSYNEQFF.

CDR3 amino acids: CASRGGNQPQHF. Written as DNA, the CDR3 is TGCGCCAGCAGGGGCGGCAATCAGCCCCAGCATTTT. This chain connects TRBV23-1 to TRBJ1-5, with D unclear. TRBV23-1 is sorted into the ORF group, with uncertain function. Between the trimmed V and J ends, which lost 6 bases and 2 bases, there was a span of 5 bases. The CDR3 length is 12 residues.

The chain couples TRBV25-1 to TRBJ2-2; a weak D match, TRBD1 (5 bases). Germline loops: CDR1 MGHDK, CDR2 SYGVNS. V was clipped by 7 bases and J by 1 base, with 13 bases between them. The CDR3 covers 15 residues. The CDR3, as DNA: TGTGCCAGCAAGGGGTACAGCGAGAACACCGGGGAGCTGTTTTTT. It specifies CASKGYSENTGELFF.

The chain couples TRBV4-2 to TRBJ1-2, with TRBD1 as a possible D gene (6 bases). The germline gives CDR1 LGHNA, CDR2 YNFKEQ. The CDR3 contains 14 residues. V shed 3 bases and J shed 8 bases, with 16 bases lying between them. Here the CDR3 reads CASSHVSGEGGYTF. The CDR3 DNA follows: TGTGCCAGCAGCCACGTCTCAGGGGAGGGCGGCTACACCTTC.

The V call is TRBV19, the J call TRBJ2-2; D may be TRBD2 (6 bases). Per the germline V gene, CDR1 is LNHDA and CDR2 is SQIVND (reference sequence). Trimming removed 1 base from V and 4 bases from J, with 7 bases in between. The CDR3 runs to 14 residues. DNA of the CDR3: TGTGCCAGTAGTATAGTGGGGGGCACCGGGGAGCTGTTTTTT. It codes for CASSIVGGTGELFF.

The chain joins TRBV2 to TRBJ2-2; possibly TRBD1 for D (6 bases). Trimming left V 0 bases short and J 7 bases short, with 9 bases between. Germline CDR1 and CDR2: SNHLY and FYNNEI. This CDR3 has 14 residues. CDR3 nucleotide sequence: TGTGCCAGCAGTGAAGCCTTAGGGGGCGGGGAGCTGTTTTTT. Its translation: CASSEALGGGELFF.

CDR3 amino acids: CASSLSGDNQPQHF. CDR3 DNA: TGTGCCAGCAGTTTATCGGGAGACAATCAGCCCCAGCATTTT. The chain recombines TRBV27 with TRBJ1-5, with unresolved D. Trimming stripped 0 bases from V and 3 bases from J, with 6 bases between. This CDR3 is built from 14 residues. Germline V CDR1 and CDR2: MNHEY, SMNVEV (reference sequence).

The V and J genes are TRBV10-1 and TRBJ2-2; 7 nucleotides match TRBD2. Germline loops: CDR1 WNHNN, CDR2 SYGVQD (reference sequence). The CDR3 extends over 12 amino acids. V shed 8 bases and J 6 bases; nucleotides not matched to a gene: 3. The CDR3 here is CASGREAGELFF. For the CDR3, the DNA is TGCGCCAGCGGGAGGGAAGCCGGGGAGCTGTTTTTT.

This chain joins TRBV4-1 and TRBJ2-2; unclear D gene. The CDR3 is made up of 15 amino acids. The V and J ends lost 0 bases and 1 base respectively, with 6 bases between them. Per germline, CDR1 MGHRA and CDR2 YSYEKL. The CDR3 here is CASSQEAGNTGELFF. DNA for the CDR3: TGCGCCAGCAGCCAAGAAGCTGGGAACACCGGGGAGCTGTTTTTT.

The chain combines TRBV3-1 (or the pseudogene TRBV3-2) with TRBJ1-2; D remains ambiguous. The V gene lost 2 bases and the J gene lost 6 bases, with 13 bases spanning the gap. The CDR3 runs to 14 residues. The germline gives CDR1 LGHDT, CDR2 YNNKEL (reference sequence). The CDR3 here is CASSQPGRTDGYTF. The CDR3 coding sequence is TGTGCCAGCAGCCAACCCGGGAGAACAGATGGCTACACCTTC.

The genes are TRBV27 and TRBJ2-1, with a possible D match to TRBD2 (6 bases). Between the trimmed V and J ends, which lost 5 bases and 5 bases, there was a span of 25 bases. The CDR3 is made up of 18 amino acids. Germline V gene lookup returns CDR1 MNHEY and CDR2 SMNVEV (reference sequence). CDR3 in amino acids: CASSVGLFTPRGDNEQFF. The CDR3 DNA sequence: TGTGCCAGCAGTGTTGGACTATTCACCCCACGGGGTGACAATGAGCAGTTCTTC.

This clone has more than one count but fewer than ten. V gene TRBV12-3 or TRBV12-4 combines with J gene TRBJ1-2, with D possibly matching TRBD1 (6 bases). Trimming left V 6 bases short and J 2 bases short, with 10 bases between. The CDR3 covers 13 residues. The CDR3 nucleotides read TGTGCCAGCAGCCCAGACAGGAACTATGGCTACACCTTC. It encodes CASSPDRNYGYTF.

The CDR3 protein is CASSFSGGAEETQYF. The CDR3 DNA follows: TGTGCCAGCAGCTTTAGCGGGGGGGCGGAAGAGACCCAGTACTTC. The chain combines TRBV11-3 with TRBJ2-5, with 11 bases that match TRBD2. This CDR3 spans 15 amino acids. Germline-derived CDR1 and CDR2 are SGHNT and YENEEA. V lost 3 bases, J lost 3 bases, and 3 bases stayed unmatched.

The chain uses TRBV5-8 and TRBJ2-3; TRBD2 agrees at 9 bases. With V trimmed by 9 bases and J by 4 bases, 12 bases remained unmatched. The CDR3 is made up of 15 amino acids. The germline CDR1 and CDR2 sequences are SGHTS and YDEGEE. CDR3 nucleotide sequence: TGTGCCACCCATCCTGAGGCGGGAGGGCCAGATACGCAGTATTTT. Translation: CATHPEAGGPDTQYF. Filled out from reference TRBV5-8 and TRBJ2-3, the complete variable domain reads EAGVTQSPTHLIKTRGQQATLRCSPISGHTSVYWYQQALGLGLQFLLWYDEGEERNRGNFPPRFSGRQFPNYSSELNVNALELEDSALYLCATHPEAGGPDTQYFGPGTRLTVL.

The chain has TRBV10-3 and TRBJ2-1, with 7 bases lining up with TRBD2. V dropped 8 bases and J dropped 5; count of bases not matched to a gene: 9. The CDR3 is 14 residues long. Germline V lookup: CDR1 ENHRY, CDR2 SYGVKD. The CDR3 DNA reads as TGTGCCATCGGCTCTAGCGGCCTCGACAATGAGCAGTTCTTC. Translated: CAIGSSGLDNEQFF.

In regard to this clone: At one of its ends the junction is not consistent with the germline gene, which may arise from a read error. V gene TRBV29-1 combines with J gene TRBJ1-2; 8 bases fit TRBD1. This CDR3 contains 12 residues. Looked up from germline, CDR1 is SQVTM and CDR2 is ANQGSEA. The CDR3 here is CSVGGTGLPPYF. CDR3 in DNA: TGCAGCGTTGGGGGGACAGGCCTACCCCCCTACTTC.

The chain joins TRBV6-5 to TRBJ2-7; maybe TRBD2 (6 bases). The V gene lost 4 bases and the J gene lost 10 bases, with 14 bases spanning the gap. Per the germline V gene, CDR1 is MNHEY and CDR2 is SVGAGI. The CDR3 is 12 amino acids. The CDR3 loop is CASSSDPGGQYF. The CDR3 nucleotides read TGTGCCAGCAGTTCCGACCCCGGGGGACAGTACTTC.